This T cell receptor beta chain emerged from a study of blood T cell repertoires in COVID-19. Participant ages covered about 18 to 89 years across some 25 US areas. Authors' processing steps: Amplification with reference gene primers provided the estimates of nucleated cell counts. Clones were read by immunoSEQ multiplex PCR, and TCRdb kept only the in-frame ones, dropping some. That table gives V, J and clone size, and the DNA gave D and trimming. The profile shows around 250,000 clones, around 90% of them singletons. Source material: PBMCs or T cells enriched from blood (not recorded which). The sequence came from a human donor in a cohort exposed to, infected with or recovered from COVID-19 (not recorded which). The donor label of this sample is uncertain.

CDR3 DNA sequence: TGTGCCAGCAGCGCCCGGGACAGCAGCTCCTACGAGCAGTACTTC. Translation: CASSARDSSSYEQYF. This rearrangement joins TRBV7-9 to TRBJ2-7; TRBD1 agrees at 7 bases. Germline loops: CDR1 SEHNR, CDR2 FQNEAQ (reference sequence). The CDR3 runs 15 residues. Trimming at V came to 5 bases and at J to 0 bases, leaving 7 bases not matched to a gene.